This T cell receptor beta chain was profiled in a study of CD8+ T cells in alopecia areata. As for the study in general: Oral tofacitinib, 5 to 10 mg twice daily, was given in an open-label trial. People stayed on tofacitinib for 6 to 18 months, then stopped the drug for 6 months. Findings and limits, study-wide: Greater clonality was observed in lesional scalp samples, especially alopecia totalis/universalis, versus normal scalp. While patients received tofacitinib, many expanded lesional clones remained present in scalp and blood.

cDNA prepared by RNA extraction and subsequent reverse transcription served as the template for sequencing. TCRdb's copy holds only in-frame clones and misses some; the assay was immunoSEQ multiplex PCR. The sample lists tens of thousands of clones; 25% to 35% were seen once. V was shortened by 0 bases and J by 3 bases, with 12 bases between the two germline ends. The CDR3 has 14 residues. In germline, CDR1 is SQVTM, CDR2 ANQGSEA. Treatment denoted: oral pan-JAK inhibitor, 5-10 mg twice daily. Concerning this clone itself: What it recognizes is unknown.

The input for sequencing was CD8+ T cells sorted from blood, taken at week 4, from a patient treated with tofacitinib. The clonotype originates from a human donor with alopecia areata. The rearrangement uses TRBV29-1 and TRBJ2-7; tentatively, D is TRBD2 (5 bases). The CDR3 loop is CSVEDPGEGYEQYF. CDR3 nucleotide sequence: TGCAGCGTTGAAGACCCCGGGGAAGGCTACGAGCAGTACTTC.